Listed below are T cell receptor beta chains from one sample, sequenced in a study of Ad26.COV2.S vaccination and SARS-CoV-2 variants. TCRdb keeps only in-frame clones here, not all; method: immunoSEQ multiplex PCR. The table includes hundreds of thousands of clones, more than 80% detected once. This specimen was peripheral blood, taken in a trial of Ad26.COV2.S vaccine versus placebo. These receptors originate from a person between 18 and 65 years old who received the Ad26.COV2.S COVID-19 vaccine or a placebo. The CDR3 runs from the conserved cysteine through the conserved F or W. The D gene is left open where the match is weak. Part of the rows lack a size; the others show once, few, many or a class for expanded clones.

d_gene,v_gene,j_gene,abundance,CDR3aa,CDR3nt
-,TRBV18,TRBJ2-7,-,CASSPSSSTGEEQYF,TGTGCCAGCTCACCATCTAGCAGCACGGGGGAGGAGCAGTACTTC
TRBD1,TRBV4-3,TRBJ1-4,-,CASSQNGGQSREKLFF,TGCGCCAGCAGCCAAAATGGGGGACAGTCGCGGGAAAAACTGTTTTTT
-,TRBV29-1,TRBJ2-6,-,CSVEDPIDNVLTF,TGCAGCGTTGAAGACCCGATAGACAACGTCCTGACTTTC
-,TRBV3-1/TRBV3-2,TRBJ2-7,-,CASSQDRQLQYF,TGTGCCAGCAGCCAAGATCGGCAGTTGCAGTACTTC
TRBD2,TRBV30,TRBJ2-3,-,CAWSIGLAATDTQYF,TGTGCCTGGAGTATAGGACTAGCGGCCACAGATACGCAGTATTTT
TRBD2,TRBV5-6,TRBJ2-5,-,CASSHTGLGPIMETQYF,TGTGCCAGCAGCCACACTGGACTAGGGCCTATAATGGAGACCCAGTACTTC
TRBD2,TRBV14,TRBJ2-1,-,CASSPSSGAGSYNEQFF,TGTGCCAGCAGCCCTAGTAGCGGGGCCGGCTCCTACAATGAGCAGTTCTTC
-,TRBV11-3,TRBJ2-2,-,CASSMRAAGELFF,TGTGCCAGCAGCATGCGAGCTGCCGGGGAGCTGTTTTTT
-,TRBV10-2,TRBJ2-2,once,CASSDGRVGTGELFF,TGCGCCAGCAGTGATGGCAGGGTCGGCACCGGGGAGCTGTTTTTT
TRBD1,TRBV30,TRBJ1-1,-,CAGQGQPNTEAFF,TGTGCCGGCCAGGGACAGCCGAACACTGAAGCTTTCTTT
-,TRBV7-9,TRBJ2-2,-,CASSFYSLNTGELFF,TGTGCCAGCAGCTTTTACAGCCTGAACACCGGGGAGCTGTTTTTT
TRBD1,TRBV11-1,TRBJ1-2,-,CASSADRVYGYTF,TGTGCCAGCAGCGCTGACAGGGTGTACGGCTACACCTTC
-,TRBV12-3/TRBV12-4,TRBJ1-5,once,CASTRTVNQPQHF,TGTGCCAGCACAAGGACAGTGAATCAGCCCCAGCATTTT
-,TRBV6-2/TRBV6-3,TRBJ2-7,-,CASSYSIQGIYEQYF,TGTGCCAGCAGTTACTCTATACAGGGAATCTACGAGCAGTACTTC
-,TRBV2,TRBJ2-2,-,CASRREGGAIGELFF,TGTGCCAGCAGGCGGGAAGGGGGCGCAATCGGGGAGCTGTTTTTT
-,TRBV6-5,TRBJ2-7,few,CATPGFQVNYEQYF,TGTGCCACCCCGGGGTTCCAGGTGAACTACGAGCAGTACTTC
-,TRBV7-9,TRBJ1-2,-,CASSLTENYGYTF,TGTGCCAGCAGCTTAACGGAGAACTATGGCTACACCTTC
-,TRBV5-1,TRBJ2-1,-,CASSLAGEGPYNEQFF,TGCGCCAGCAGCTTGGCCGGGGAAGGCCCGTACAATGAGCAGTTCTTC
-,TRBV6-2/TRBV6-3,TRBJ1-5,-,CASSSGRHQPQHF,TGTGCCAGCAGCTCAGGGCGGCATCAGCCCCAGCATTTT
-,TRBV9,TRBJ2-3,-,CASSVDADTQYF,TGTGCCAGCAGCGTAGACGCGGACACGCAGTATTTT
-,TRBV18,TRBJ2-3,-,CASSSFASTLTDTQYF,TGTGCCAGCTCTTCATTCGCTTCGACACTCACAGATACGCAGTATTTT
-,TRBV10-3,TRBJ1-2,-,CASHRANYGYTF,TGTGCCAGTCACAGGGCAAACTATGGCTACACCTTC
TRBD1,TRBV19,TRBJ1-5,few,CASSIPGQGDSNQPQHF,TGTGCCAGTAGTATCCCGGGACAGGGGGATAGCAATCAGCCCCAGCATTTT
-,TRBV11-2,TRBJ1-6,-,CASSFAYNSPLHF,TGTGCCAGCAGCTTCGCCTATAATTCACCCCTCCACTTT
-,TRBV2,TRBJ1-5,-,CASSEEWGSGQPQHF,TGTGCCAGCAGTGAAGAGTGGGGGTCAGGTCAGCCCCAGCATTTT
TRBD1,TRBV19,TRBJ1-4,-,CASRRQGIFMATNEKLFF,TGTGCCAGTAGGAGACAGGGAATATTTATGGCAACTAATGAAAAACTGTTTTTT
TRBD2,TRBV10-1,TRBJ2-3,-,CASSAGLGLAGFNTQYF,TGCGCCAGCAGTGCGGGGCTTGGACTAGCGGGATTTAATACGCAGTATTTT
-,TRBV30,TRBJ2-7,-,CVWSVDAYEQYF,TGTGTCTGGAGTGTCGATGCCTACGAGCAGTACTTC
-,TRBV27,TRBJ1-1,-,CASSLFWRRDTEAFF,TGTGCCAGCAGTTTATTCTGGAGGAGAGACACTGAAGCTTTCTTT
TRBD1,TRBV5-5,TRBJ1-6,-,CASSLDAGQGVRALHF,TGTGCCAGCAGCTTGGACGCGGGACAGGGGGTGAGGGCCCTCCACTTT
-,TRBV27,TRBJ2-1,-,CASSGGGDEQFF,TGTGCCAGCAGTGGTGGAGGGGATGAGCAGTTCTTC
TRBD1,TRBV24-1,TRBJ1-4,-,CATSAGQGKLFF,TGTGCCACCAGTGCTGGACAGGGGAAACTGTTTTTT
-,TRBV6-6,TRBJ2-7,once,CASSYGGGHEQYF,TGTGCCAGCAGTTACGGTGGGGGGCACGAGCAGTACTTC
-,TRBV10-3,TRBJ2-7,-,CAISDSYEQYF,TGTGCCATCAGTGATTCCTACGAGCAGTACTTC
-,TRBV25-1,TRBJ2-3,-,CASSGTRADTQYF,TGTGCCAGCAGTGGGACAAGGGCAGATACGCAGTATTTT
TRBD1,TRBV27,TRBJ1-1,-,CASKFGQGRGHTEAFF,TGTGCCAGCAAGTTCGGACAGGGACGGGGACACACTGAAGCTTTCTTT
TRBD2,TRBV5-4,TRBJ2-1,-,CASSFPSGAYNEQFF,TGTGCCAGCAGCTTCCCTAGCGGAGCCTACAATGAGCAGTTCTTC
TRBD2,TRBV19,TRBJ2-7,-,CASSMGLETEQYF,TGTGCCAGTAGTATGGGACTAGAAACCGAGCAGTACTTC
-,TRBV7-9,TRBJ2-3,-,CASSLPGTFGDTQYF,TGTGCCAGCAGCTTACCTGGGACCTTCGGCGATACGCAGTATTTT
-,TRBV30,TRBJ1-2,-,CAWSVGLIAYGYTF,TGTGCCTGGAGTGTTGGACTAATTGCCTATGGCTACACCTTC
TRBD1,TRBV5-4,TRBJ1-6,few,CASSRAGGSPLHF,TGTGCCAGCAGTCGGGCAGGGGGTTCACCCCTCCACTTT
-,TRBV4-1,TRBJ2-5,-,CASSQAGMETQYF,TGCGCCAGCAGCCAAGCGGGTATGGAGACCCAGTACTTC
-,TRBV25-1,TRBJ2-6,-,CASSEWGNVLTF,TGTGCCAGCAGTGAATGGGGCAACGTCCTGACTTTC